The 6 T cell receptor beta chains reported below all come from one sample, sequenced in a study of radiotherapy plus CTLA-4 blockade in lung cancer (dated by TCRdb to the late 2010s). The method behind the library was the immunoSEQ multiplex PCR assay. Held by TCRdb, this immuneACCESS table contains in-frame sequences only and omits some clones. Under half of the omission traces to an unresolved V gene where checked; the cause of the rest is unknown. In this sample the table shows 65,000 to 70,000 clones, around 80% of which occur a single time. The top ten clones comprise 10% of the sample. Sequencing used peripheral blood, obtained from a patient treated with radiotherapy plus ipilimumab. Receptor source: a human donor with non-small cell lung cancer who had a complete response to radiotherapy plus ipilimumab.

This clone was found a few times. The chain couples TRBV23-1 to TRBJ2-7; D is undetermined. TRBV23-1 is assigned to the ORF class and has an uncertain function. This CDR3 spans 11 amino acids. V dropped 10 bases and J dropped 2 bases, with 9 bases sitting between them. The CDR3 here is CAIRRAYEQYV. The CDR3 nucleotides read TGCGCCATCCGAAGAGCCTACGAGCAGTACGTC.

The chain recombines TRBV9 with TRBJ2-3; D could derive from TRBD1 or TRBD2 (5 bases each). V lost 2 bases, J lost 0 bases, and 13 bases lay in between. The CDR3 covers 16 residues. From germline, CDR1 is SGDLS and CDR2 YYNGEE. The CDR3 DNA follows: TGTGCCAGCAGCGTGTTTGACGGGGCAAGCACAGATACGCAGTATTTT. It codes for CASSVFDGASTDTQYF.

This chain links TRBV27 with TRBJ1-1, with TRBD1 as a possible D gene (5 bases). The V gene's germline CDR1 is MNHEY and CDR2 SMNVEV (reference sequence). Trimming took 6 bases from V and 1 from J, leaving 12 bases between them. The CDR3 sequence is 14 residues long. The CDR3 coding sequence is TGTGCCAGCAGACGGGACGGCCGGAACACTGAAGCTTTCTTT. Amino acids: CASRRDGRNTEAFF.

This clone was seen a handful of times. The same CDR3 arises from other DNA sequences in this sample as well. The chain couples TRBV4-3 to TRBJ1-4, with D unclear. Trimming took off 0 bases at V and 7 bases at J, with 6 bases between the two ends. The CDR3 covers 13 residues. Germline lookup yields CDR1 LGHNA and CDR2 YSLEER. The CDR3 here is CASSQDLVEKLFF. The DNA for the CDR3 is TGCGCCAGCAGCCAAGATCTCGTTGAAAAACTGTTTTTT.

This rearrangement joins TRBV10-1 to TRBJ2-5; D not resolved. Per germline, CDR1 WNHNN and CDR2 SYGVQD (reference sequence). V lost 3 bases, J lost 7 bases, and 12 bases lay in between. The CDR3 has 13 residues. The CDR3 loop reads CASSDQIFGTQYF. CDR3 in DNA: TGCGCCAGCAGTGATCAGATTTTCGGGACCCAGTACTTC.

CDR3 sequence (DNA): TGTGCCAGCAGACAGGTCAACACCGGGGAGCTGTTTTTT. Translated, it gives CASRQVNTGELFF. This chain connects TRBV7-9 to TRBJ2-2; TRBD1 might be the D (5 bases). In germline, CDR1 is SEHNR, CDR2 FQNEAQ (reference sequence). Trimming removed 6 bases at V and 2 bases at J, with 7 bases between. The CDR3 runs to 13 residues.